The T cell receptor beta chain under discussion was sequenced for a study of blood T cell repertoires in COVID-19. The germline V gene encodes CDR1 SGHRS and CDR2 YFSETQ. The CDR3 spans 16 residues. Trimming took 10 bases from V and 1 from J, leaving 20 bases between them. Assay used: immunoSEQ multiplex PCR; TCRdb lists only in-frame clones, some missing. The table lists about 430,000 clones, about 88% of them singletons, with 1.4% in the top ten. The origin of this receptor is a woman aged 18-29 years who had been exposed to COVID-19. The chain couples TRBV5-1 to TRBJ1-4; D is unresolved. The sample was PBMCs or T cells enriched from blood (not recorded which). The CDR3 is CASREGYAQTNEKLFF. The CDR3, as DNA: TGCGCCTCACGGGAGGGATATGCGCAAACTAATGAAAAACTGTTTTTT.